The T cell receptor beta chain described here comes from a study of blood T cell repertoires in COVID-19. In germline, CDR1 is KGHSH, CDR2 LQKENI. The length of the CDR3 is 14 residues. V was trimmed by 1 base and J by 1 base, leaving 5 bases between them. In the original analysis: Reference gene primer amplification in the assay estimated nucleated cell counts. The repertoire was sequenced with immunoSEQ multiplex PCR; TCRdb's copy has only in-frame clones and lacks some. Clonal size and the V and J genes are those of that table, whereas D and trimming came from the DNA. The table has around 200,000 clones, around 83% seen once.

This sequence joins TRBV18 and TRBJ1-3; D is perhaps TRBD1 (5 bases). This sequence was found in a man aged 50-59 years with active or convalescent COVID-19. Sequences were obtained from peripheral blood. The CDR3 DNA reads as TGTGCCAGCTCACCACAGGGGTCTGGAAACACCATATATTTT. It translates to CASSPQGSGNTIYF. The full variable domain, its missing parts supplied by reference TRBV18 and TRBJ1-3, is NAGVMQNPRHLVRRRGQEARLRCSPMKGHSHVYWYRQLPEEGLKFMVYLQKENIIDESGMPKERFSAEFPKEGPSILRIQQVVRGDSAAYFCASSPQGSGNTIYFGEGSWLTVV.